This T cell receptor beta chain was captured in a study of cytomegalovirus exposure and HLA in healthy donors. About the research overall: Earlier results showed roughly 120 million unique TCR beta sequences derived from 150 million to 200 million T cells. Study results and caveats: Immune exposure data for these donors was limited to CMV serostatus. In a later analysis, HLA-associated TCR beta chains were more clonally expanded than equally common others.

This clone was picked up one time. No antigen is known for it. The germline V and J ends were trimmed by 2 bases and 0 bases, with 2 bases remaining between them. The CDR3 length is 13 residues. Per the germline V gene, CDR1 is SGHNT and CDR2 is YENEEA. The PCR ran on 60 Vbeta and 13 Jbeta primers. Some clones are missing from TCRdb's copy, which holds only in-frame ones; the method was immunoSEQ multiplex PCR. The sample has about 160,000 clones, around 74% seen once. The TCR comes from a man aged 45-65 years in good health and CMV-seropositive. Sequencing was done on a sample of PBMCs. This sequence joins TRBV11-3 and TRBJ1-3; the D is unclear. CDR3 DNA sequence: TGTGCCAGCAGCTTATACTCTGGAAACACCATATATTTT. Its protein is CASSLYSGNTIYF.